Each of the 6 T cell receptor beta chains below was sequenced from the same sample in a study of human T cells and chemical hapten exposure. One entry per CDR3 protein, called by TCRdb with MiXCR from the RACE reads. The data contain 180,000 or so distinct CDR3 sequences, approximately 29% of them singletons. Regarding time point: pre-sensitization, week 0. Treatment noted: therapeutic diphenylcyclopropenone sensitization with weekly scalp DPC. The sample in question was whole blood, obtained in connection with sensitization to the hapten diphenylcyclopropenone (DPC). Receptors were obtained from a woman aged 25-40 years with alopecia areata. Some clones in this sample may be carry-over from other donors' samples.

This sequence joins TRBV27 and TRBJ2-7; D unresolved. Between the trimmed V and J ends, which lost 8 bases and 2 bases, there was a span of 7 bases. In germline, CDR1 is MNHEY, CDR2 SMNVEV (reference sequence). The CDR3 is made up of 11 amino acids. In DNA, the CDR3 is TGTGCCAGCGGAAGAGCCTACGAGCAGTACTTC. This translates into CASGRAYEQYF.

This clonotype was picked up a small number of times. This rearrangement joins TRBV20-1 to TRBJ1-5; D might be TRBD1 (5 bases). Trimming cost V 0 bases and J 0 bases, with 12 bases left between them. This CDR3 contains 16 residues. Per germline, CDR1 DFQATT and CDR2 SNEGSKA (reference sequence). The CDR3 DNA reads TGCAGTGCTAGAGAGGCAACAGGCAATAGCAATCAGCCCCAGCATTTT. As protein: CSAREATGNSNQPQHF.

The genes are TRBV9 and TRBJ2-5; 7 nucleotides line up with TRBD1. The V segment lost 4 bases and the J segment 4 bases; nucleotides outside the gene matches: 4. The length of the CDR3 is 13 residues. Germline V gene lookup returns CDR1 SGDLS and CDR2 YYNGEE. The CDR3 nucleotides are TGTGCCAGCAGCATTGGGACAGTAGAGACCCAGTACTTC. It encodes CASSIGTVETQYF.

This clonotype turned up a few times. The CDR3 DNA reads TGTGCCAGCAGTTTAAGCGGGTTCTACAATGAGCAGTTCTTC. It codes for CASSLSGFYNEQFF. The rearrangement uses TRBV12-3 or TRBV12-4 and TRBJ2-1; D is perhaps TRBD2 (6 bases). The V end lost 2 bases, the J end lost 3 bases, and 8 bases lay between the germline ends. The CDR3 has 14 residues.

The chain has TRBV27 and TRBJ2-7; D ambiguous. Germline V lookup: CDR1 MNHEY, CDR2 SMNVEV (reference sequence). The V end was cut by 11 bases, the J end by 5 bases, with 13 bases between. This CDR3 has 11 residues. This CDR3 reads CASRALHEQYF. As DNA, the CDR3 is TGTGCCTCCCGTGCCCTCCACGAGCAGTACTTC.

The J gene is TRBJ2-2, the V gene TRBV6-6; D remains unclear. Germline CDR1 is MNHNY and CDR2 is SVGAGI (reference sequence). Trimming took off 0 bases at V and 5 bases at J, with 13 bases between the two ends. The CDR3 contains 16 residues. CDR3 in DNA: TGTGCCAGCAGTTACTCGCAACAGTTAGCTACCGGGGAGCTGTTTTTT. It encodes CASSYSQQLATGELFF.